The 16 T cell receptor beta chains listed next were all sequenced from one sample in a study of OX40 agonist ivuxolimab in advanced cancers. The assay was immunoSEQ multiplex PCR, and TCRdb's table has in-frame clones only and misses some. This sample yields around 16,000 clones, of which around 90% are seen a single time; 29% belongs to the top ten. Material: CD4+ or CD8+ T cells sorted from blood, obtained in a trial of the OX40 agonist ivuxolimab. The receptors come from an adult with an advanced solid tumor such as melanoma, head and neck, liver or kidney cancer.

This rearrangement joins TRBV7-8 to TRBJ2-3, with 13 bases matching TRBD2. V lost 5 bases and J lost 5; bases outside the gene matches: 10. Germline lookup yields CDR1 SGHVS and CDR2 FQNEAQ. The CDR3 loop spans 17 amino acids. CDR3 sequence reads: CASSPHPGLAGLDTQYF. CDR3 bases: TGTGCCAGCAGCCCCCACCCGGGACTAGCGGGACTAGATACGCAGTATTTT.

The chain carries TRBV18 and TRBJ1-5, with 9 bases that match TRBD1. The CDR3 runs 16 residues. The V segment lost 3 bases and the J segment 1 base; nucleotides outside the gene matches: 4. Germline CDR1 is KGHSH and CDR2 is LQKENI. CDR3 amino acids: CASSPGTGTSNQPQHF. The CDR3 DNA reads TGTGCCAGCTCACCGGGGACAGGGACAAGCAATCAGCCCCAGCATTTT.

The rearrangement uses TRBV19 and TRBJ1-5; the match to TRBD1 covers 9 bases. Germline lookup yields CDR1 LNHDA and CDR2 SQIVND (reference sequence). The junction had 7 bases not matched to a gene; V was cut back by 4 bases and J by 6 bases. This CDR3 is 15 amino acids long. The CDR3 loop reads CASSTRQGVSQPQHF. The CDR3 region has the DNA TGTGCCAGTAGTACGCGACAGGGGGTATCTCAGCCCCAGCATTTT.

The genes are TRBV30 and TRBJ1-1; D gene ambiguous. Germline CDR1 is GTSNPN and CDR2 is SVGIG (reference sequence). V was cut by 5 bases and J by 4 bases, with 8 bases left in between. The CDR3 runs to 11 residues. CDR3 loop: CAWGRLTEAFF. CDR3 DNA: TGTGCCTGGGGGAGGCTCACTGAAGCTTTCTTT.

This clone came up once. The chain combines TRBV6-6 with TRBJ2-7, with D perhaps matching TRBD1 (6 bases). The CDR3 runs 13 residues. The V end lost 2 bases, the J end lost 3 bases, and 8 bases lay between the germline ends. CDR1 is MNHNY, CDR2 SVGAGI, per germline (reference sequence). CDR3 in amino acids: CASSYGQLYEQYF. The CDR3 nucleotides read TGTGCCAGCAGTTACGGACAGCTCTACGAGCAGTACTTC.

The chain joins TRBV10-3 to TRBJ2-7; D remains unclear. Trimming left V 7 bases short and J 6 bases short, with 22 bases between. Germline CDR1 ENHRY, CDR2 SYGVKD. This CDR3 comprises 15 residues. The CDR3 DNA is TGTGCCATCAACGAACCCGGGCCAGGAATGGGCGAGCAGTACTTC. Encoded protein: CAINEPGPGMGEQYF.

The chain combines TRBV2 with TRBJ1-1; D unresolved. This CDR3 has 14 residues. Trimming left V 2 bases short and J 0 bases short, with 7 bases between. Germline V lookup: CDR1 SNHLY, CDR2 FYNNEI. Here the CDR3 reads CASSERQMNTEAFF. DNA of the CDR3: TGTGCCAGCAGTGAAAGGCAGATGAACACTGAAGCTTTCTTT.

CDR3 region: CASTNAGGGAQETQYF. Here the CDR3 DNA reads TGTGCCAGCACCAATGCTGGCGGGGGGGCTCAAGAGACCCAGTACTTC. The V call is TRBV9, the J call TRBJ2-5; 9 bases align to TRBD2. The V segment lost 6 bases and the J segment 2 bases; nucleotides outside the gene matches: 11. CDR3 length: 16 residues. CDR1 and CDR2 (germline): SGDLS, YYNGEE.

The chain joins TRBV27 to TRBJ2-1; weak D call: TRBD1 (5 bases). Germline lookup yields CDR1 MNHEY and CDR2 SMNVEV (reference sequence). Trimming removed 5 bases at V and 0 bases at J, with 11 bases between. The CDR3 totals 15 residues. The CDR3 DNA reads as TGTGCCAGCAGTCTTTACAGGACCTCCTACAATGAGCAGTTCTTC. Translated, it gives CASSLYRTSYNEQFF.

This clone is classed as medium-sized (0.01 to 0.1%). V is TRBV10-3 and J is TRBJ2-2; TRBD1 aligns across 11 bases. J was trimmed by 4 bases and V by 9 bases; bases with no gene match: 1. Germline lookup yields CDR1 ENHRY and CDR2 SYGVKD. The CDR3 extends over 13 amino acids. The CDR3 DNA sequence: TGTGCCATGGGGACAGGGGGCACCGGGGAGCTGTTTTTT. Translation: CAMGTGGTGELFF.

J is TRBJ2-4 and V is TRBV4-1; D is uncertain. With 1 base removed from V and 3 bases from J, the gap between germline ends came to 13 bases. The CDR3 runs to 16 residues. Per the germline V gene, CDR1 is MGHRA and CDR2 is YSYEKL. CDR3: CASSQVGGSVKNIQYF. The CDR3 region has the DNA TGCGCCAGCAGCCAAGTGGGTGGCAGCGTCAAAAACATTCAGTACTTC.

V gene TRBV28 combines with J gene TRBJ2-1, with TRBD2 identical over 8 bases. CDR3 length: 15 amino acids. Losses at the gene ends were 5 bases for V and 4 bases for J; bases not matched to a gene: 7. Germline V gene sequence: CDR1 MDHEN, CDR2 SYDVKM. This chain's CDR3 is CASSDPSGPYNEQFF. In nucleotides, the CDR3 is TGTGCCAGCAGTGACCCTAGCGGGCCTTACAATGAGCAGTTCTTC.

The V call is TRBV6-1, the J call TRBJ1-6; D is ambiguous. Germline V gene lookup returns CDR1 MNHNS and CDR2 SASEGT. V was cut by 4 bases and J by 0 bases, with 10 bases left in between. The length of the CDR3 is 16 residues. CDR3 coding DNA: TGTGCCAGCAGTGGGTCAGCGAGCTCCTATAATTCACCCCTCCACTTT. Encoded protein: CASSGSASSYNSPLHF.

The CDR3 DNA sequence: TGTGCCAGCAGCCAAGTTCTACTAGCGGGAGTTATCCACAATGAGCAGTTCTTC. Its translation: CASSQVLLAGVIHNEQFF. The rearrangement uses TRBV14 and TRBJ2-1, with 11 nucleotides matching TRBD2. The CDR3 runs 18 residues. Germline-derived CDR1 and CDR2 are SGHDN and FVKESK. J lost 5 bases, V lost 1 base, and 10 bases had no gene match.

The chain has TRBV15 and TRBJ2-1; 7 bases align to TRBD2. Per the germline V gene, CDR1 is LNHNV and CDR2 is YYDKDF (reference sequence). There are 15 residues in the CDR3. The J segment lost 6 bases and the V segment lost 7 bases, leaving 12 bases of the junction unmatched. The CDR3 reads CATTPLRDYANEQFF. CDR3 DNA sequence: TGTGCCACCACCCCGCTCCGGGACTACGCCAATGAGCAGTTCTTC.

The chain joins TRBV5-6 to TRBJ2-3, with D uncertain. Germline V gene lookup returns CDR1 SGHDT and CDR2 YYEEEE. V was shortened by 0 bases and J by 1 base, with 9 bases between the two germline ends. This CDR3 contains 15 residues. CDR3 sequence reads: CASSLVPGGTDTQYF. The CDR3 nucleotides read TGTGCCAGCAGCTTGGTTCCTGGCGGCACAGATACGCAGTATTTT.